The present TCR beta chain was sequenced within a study of blood T cell repertoires in COVID-19 (dated by TCRdb to about 2020). Describing the broader study: Collaborator samples came from the United States, Italy and Spain and covered acute and convalescent phases of COVID-19. The material from the prospective study consisted of cDNA or gDNA derived from T cells, B-cell-depleted T cells, or PBMCs. The dataset comprised deeply sampled blood TCRbeta repertoires from subjects exposed to, actively infected with, or recovered from COVID-19. The repertoires were released in a freely available public database meant as a resource for research on the immune response to SARS-CoV-2. Samples came from the ongoing ImmuneRACE study (first 160 participants) plus 1,254 subjects from 6 global collaborators. A de-identified subject ID, COVID-19 status, age in years and sex were almost always included in the sample metadata. Where HLA class I and class II types were available, the types were taken from metadata supplied by the sample provider, not from assay-based typing.

CDR1 and CDR2 (SGHTA, FQGNSA) derive from the germline V gene. The germline V and J ends show losses of 2 bases and 6 bases respectively, and no gene match explains 6 bases of the junction. From its cysteine to its phenylalanine, the CDR3 spans 14 amino acids. Just the 42-base CDR3 DNA is kept, in frame starting at base 1. Each collaborating institution followed its own protocols to collect whole blood in K2EDTA tubes. For TCRbeta analysis, collaborators shipped samples as frozen whole blood, isolated PBMCs, or DNA extracted from either of those sample types. Results and caveats for the whole study, not just this receptor: The amount of clinical and demographic metadata varied by source and participant and was provided uncurated.

TCRbeta CDR3 regions were amplified from genomic DNA using the immunoSEQ Assay, a bias-controlled multiplex PCR. Concerning the study's data processing: The number of nucleated cells in each sample was estimated by amplification of reference gene primers within the assay. To quantify the absolute abundance of each unique TCRbeta CDR3 rearrangement, sequence reads were collapsed and filtered. For each sample, productive Simpson clonality was calculated as the square root of Simpson's diversity index across productive rearrangements. The source is immuneACCESS, and TCRdb retained only in-frame sequences with V and J called. Part of the clones is not carried over; for the studies checked, unresolved V genes explain less than half of this, and the remainder is unexplained. V and J calls and clone size follow that table, whereas D and trimming were derived from the DNA. This sample is represented by some 66,000 clones; approximately 90% of them were singletons. The ten largest make up 6% to 8% of the sample.

Concerning this clone: Its antigen remains undetermined. No base quality information exists; no much larger clone differs at one position.

Sequenced material: peripheral blood. The chain joins TRBV7-2 to TRBJ2-7; a stretch of 8 junction bases matches TRBD2. This receptor was identified in a human donor in a cohort sampled during active COVID-19. For the CDR3, the sequence is CASSLPAGASEQYF. The DNA is as follows: TGTGCCAGCAGCTTACCAGCGGGAGCTTCCGAGCAGTACTTC.